This T cell receptor beta chain was profiled in a study of blood T cells in healthy people across ages. Study-wide points: TCR beta diversity per million T cells fell roughly linearly with age. It was not possible, with unsorted PBMCs, to conclusively compare naive and antigen-experienced cells.

This clonotype was counted a single time. Its antigen is undetermined. The CDR3 totals 20 residues. The V and J ends lost 1 base and 3 bases, in that order; junction bases with no gene match: 19. The germline CDR1 and CDR2 sequences are LGHDT and YNNKEL (reference sequence). Alongside a J-beta primer mix, a sample-barcoded 5' primer served in a second PCR lasting roughly 6 to 11 cycles. Every sample produced at least 3 million CDR3-containing paired-end reads. MiXCR, applied by TCRdb to the 5' RACE reads, yields one record per CDR3 protein. The table includes approximately 810,000 distinct CDR3 sequences, under 40% detected once.

The chain links TRBV3-1 to TRBJ1-1; 8 nucleotides agree with TRBD1. Sequencing was carried out using blood. The origin of this receptor is a man in his late teens or twenties in good health. CDR3 sequence: CASSQGRMGGDGQGHTEAFF. CDR3 nucleotide sequence: TGTGCCAGCAGCCAAGGGAGGATGGGTGGGGACGGACAGGGTCACACTGAAGCTTTCTTT. The whole variable domain, remainder taken from reference TRBV3-1 and TRBJ1-1, is DTAVSQTPKYLVTQMGNDKSIKCEQNLGHDTMYWYKQDSKKFLKIMFSYNNKELIINETVPNRFSPKSPDKAHLNLHINSLELGDSAVYFCASSQGRMGGDGQGHTEAFFGQGTRLTVV.